A single sample is the source of the 11 T cell receptor beta chains below, sequenced in a study of T cell responses to AZD1222 COVID-19 vaccine. Sequencing was performed with immunoSEQ multiplex PCR; in TCRdb, only in-frame clones are kept and a portion is missing. Among approximately 150,000 clones listed, 80% to 95% were seen once. Sequencing used peripheral blood, obtained 28 days after the second AZD1222 dose. Receptor source: an adult who received the AZD1222 COVID-19 vaccine.

The chain recombines TRBV6-5 with TRBJ1-2; the match to TRBD1 covers 11 bases. Germline trimming cut 0 bases from V and 1 base from J; bases unmatched to any gene: 1. The V gene's germline CDR1 is MNHEY and CDR2 SVGAGI. The CDR3 has 16 residues. CDR3 in DNA: TGTGCCAGCAGTTACTCTGGGACAGGGGGTAACTATGGCTACACCTTC. It is translated as CASSYSGTGGNYGYTF.

V is TRBV7-9 and J is TRBJ1-5; D is perhaps TRBD1 (5 bases). The CDR3 has 13 residues. Trimming pared 1 base from V and 7 bases from J, leaving 8 bases between. Germline assignment: CDR1 SEHNR and CDR2 FQNEAQ (reference sequence). The CDR3 loop is CASSLGGAQPQHF. The CDR3 DNA sequence: TGTGCCAGCAGCTTAGGAGGGGCGCAGCCCCAGCATTTT.

DNA for the CDR3: TGCAGCCTTACTTCGGTTTACAATGAGCAGTTCTTC. This gives the protein CSLTSVYNEQFF. The V and J genes are TRBV29-1 and TRBJ2-1; D ambiguous. CDR1 and CDR2 from the germline V gene are SQVTM and ANQGSEA. The CDR3 extends over 12 amino acids. The germline V and J ends were trimmed by 8 bases and 4 bases, with 12 bases remaining between them.

The chain joins TRBV7-3 to TRBJ1-2; no reliable D call. V lost 5 bases and J lost 4, with 11 bases in between. The CDR3 is made up of 13 amino acids. Germline CDR1 is SGHTA and CDR2 is FQGTGA. In DNA, the CDR3 is TGTGCCAGCAGCATAAAAGGCGGCTATGGCTACACCTTC. Translation: CASSIKGGYGYTF.

V and J are TRBV6-6 and TRBJ1-3; no definite D call. Between the trimmed V and J ends, which lost 8 bases and 0 bases, there was a span of 11 bases. The CDR3 totals 14 residues. CDR1 is MNHNY and CDR2 is SVGAGI in the germline V gene (reference sequence). CDR3 region: CASSRVGSGNTIYF. The CDR3 region has the DNA TGTGCCAGCTCAAGAGTGGGCTCTGGAAACACCATATATTTT.

This CDR3 reads CASKKNTEAFF. In DNA, the CDR3 is TGTGCCAGCAAGAAGAACACTGAAGCTTTCTTT. The chain uses TRBV12-3 or TRBV12-4 and TRBJ1-1; no clear D. The CDR3 has 11 residues. V was trimmed by 7 bases and J by 1 base, leaving 4 bases between them.

This chain links TRBV7-3 with TRBJ2-7; D gene unclear. Germline loops: CDR1 SGHTA, CDR2 FQGTGA. The CDR3 runs to 16 residues. Deletions cut 5 bases from V and 0 bases from J, with 17 bases between. In DNA form, the CDR3 reads TGTGCCAGCAGCATCCCCGTGGCGGCGGTCTCCTACGAGCAGTACTTC. It codes for CASSIPVAAVSYEQYF. The full variable domain, rest sourced from reference TRBV7-3 and TRBJ2-7, is GAGVSQTPSNKVTEKGKYVELRCDPISGHTALYWYRQSLGQGPEFLIYFQGTGAADDSGLPNDRFFAVRPEGSVSTLKIQRTERGDSAVYLCASSIPVAAVSYEQYFGPGTRLTVT.

The chain recombines TRBV28 with TRBJ2-2; D remains unclear. This CDR3 region has 14 residues. Trimming shortened V by 6 bases and J by 5 bases, and 13 bases separated the two germline ends. Germline V lookup: CDR1 MDHEN, CDR2 SYDVKM. The CDR3 sequence: CASSPPIRTGELFF. Here the CDR3 DNA reads TGTGCCAGCAGCCCCCCTATTAGAACCGGGGAGCTGTTTTTT.

The gene calls are TRBV27 and TRBJ2-1; the match to TRBD1 covers 8 bases. The length of the CDR3 is 14 residues. Germline lookup yields CDR1 MNHEY and CDR2 SMNVEV (reference sequence). V dropped 7 bases and J dropped 7; count of bases not matched to a gene: 9. DNA for the CDR3: TGTGCCAGCAACCAGGGGACAGGTTGGAATGAGCAGTTCTTC. Translation gives CASNQGTGWNEQFF.

This clone was seen a single time. The chain carries TRBV28 and TRBJ2-6; D might be TRBD1 (5 bases). The germline V gene has CDR1 MDHEN and CDR2 SYDVKM. V lost 0 bases and J lost 0, with 12 bases in between. The CDR3 has 18 residues. The CDR3 region is CASSLWAGSYSGANVLTF. CDR3 coding DNA: TGTGCCAGCAGTTTATGGGCAGGGTCTTACTCTGGGGCCAACGTCCTGACTTTC. The full variable domain, its missing parts supplied by reference TRBV28 and TRBJ2-6, is DVKVTQSSRYLVKRTGEKVFLECVQDMDHENMFWYRQDPGLGLRLIYFSYDVKMKEKGDIPEGYSVSREKKERFSLILESASTNQTSMYLCASSLWAGSYSGANVLTFGAGSRLTVL.

CDR3 nucleotide sequence: TGTGCCATCAGAGCCGACAAGGGTCGGAACACTGAAGCTTTCTTT. Translating gives CAIRADKGRNTEAFF. This chain links TRBV10-3 with TRBJ1-1; D gene ambiguous. Per germline, CDR1 ENHRY and CDR2 SYGVKD. This CDR3 is built from 15 residues. Trimming took off 6 bases at V and 1 base at J, with 15 bases between the two ends.